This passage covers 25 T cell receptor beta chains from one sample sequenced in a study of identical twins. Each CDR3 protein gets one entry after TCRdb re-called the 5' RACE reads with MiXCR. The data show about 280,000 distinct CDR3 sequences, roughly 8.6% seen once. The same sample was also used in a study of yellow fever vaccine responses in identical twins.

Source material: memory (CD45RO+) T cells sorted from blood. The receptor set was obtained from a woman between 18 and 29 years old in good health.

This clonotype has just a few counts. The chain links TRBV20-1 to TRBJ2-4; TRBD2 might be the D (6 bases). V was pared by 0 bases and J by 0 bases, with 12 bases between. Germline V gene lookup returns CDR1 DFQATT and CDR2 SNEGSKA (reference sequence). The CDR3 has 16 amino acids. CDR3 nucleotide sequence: TGCAGTGCTAGAGATCCGCAGGGACTAGCCAAAAACATTCAGTACTTC. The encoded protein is CSARDPQGLAKNIQYF.

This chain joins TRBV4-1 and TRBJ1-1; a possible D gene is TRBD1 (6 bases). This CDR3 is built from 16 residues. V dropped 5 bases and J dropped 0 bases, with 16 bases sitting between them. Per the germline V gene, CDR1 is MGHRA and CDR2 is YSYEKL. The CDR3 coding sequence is TGCGCCAGCAGCAACGGACAGCAGTCTATGAACACTGAAGCTTTCTTT. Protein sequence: CASSNGQQSMNTEAFF.

The CDR3 DNA reads as TGCAGTGCTACCAAGTACGGACAGACGAACAATGAGCAGTTCTTC. This translates into CSATKYGQTNNEQFF. The chain links TRBV20-1 to TRBJ2-1, with TRBD1 as a possible D gene (6 bases). V was shortened by 4 bases and J by 5 bases, with 18 bases between the two germline ends. CDR1 is DFQATT, CDR2 SNEGSKA, per germline (reference sequence). The CDR3 extends over 15 amino acids.

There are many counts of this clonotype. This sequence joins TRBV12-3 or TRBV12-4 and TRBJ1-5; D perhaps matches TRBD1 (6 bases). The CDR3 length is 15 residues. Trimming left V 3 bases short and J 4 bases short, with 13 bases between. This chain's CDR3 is CASSFTARGNQPQHF. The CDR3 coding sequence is TGTGCCAGCAGTTTCACCGCCAGGGGTAATCAGCCCCAGCATTTT.

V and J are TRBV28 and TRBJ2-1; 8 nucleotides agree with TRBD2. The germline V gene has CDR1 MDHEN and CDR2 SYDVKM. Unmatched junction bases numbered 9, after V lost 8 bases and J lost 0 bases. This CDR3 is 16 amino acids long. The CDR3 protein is CASGGGTLNSYNEQFF. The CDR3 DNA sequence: TGTGCCAGCGGCGGGGGGACGCTAAACTCCTACAATGAGCAGTTCTTC.

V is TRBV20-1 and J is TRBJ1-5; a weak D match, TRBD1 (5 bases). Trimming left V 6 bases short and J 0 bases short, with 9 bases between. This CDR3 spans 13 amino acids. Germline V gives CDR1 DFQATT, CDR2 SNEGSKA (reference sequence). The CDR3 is CSARDLSNQPQHF. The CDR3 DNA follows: TGCAGTGCCCGGGACCTTAGCAATCAGCCCCAGCATTTT.

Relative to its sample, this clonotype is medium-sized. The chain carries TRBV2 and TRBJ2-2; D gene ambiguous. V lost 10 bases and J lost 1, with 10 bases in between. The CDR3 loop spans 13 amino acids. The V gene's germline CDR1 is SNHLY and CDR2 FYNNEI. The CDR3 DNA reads TGTGCCACCCAGGCAGTGAACACCGGGGAGCTGTTTTTT. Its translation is CATQAVNTGELFF.

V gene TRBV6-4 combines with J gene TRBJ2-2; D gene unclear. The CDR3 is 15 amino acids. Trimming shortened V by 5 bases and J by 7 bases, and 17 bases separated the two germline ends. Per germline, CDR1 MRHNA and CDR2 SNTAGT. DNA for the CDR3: TGTGCCAGCAGTACTGACCATGCAGGTGACGGGGAGCTGTTTTTT. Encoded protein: CASSTDHAGDGELFF.

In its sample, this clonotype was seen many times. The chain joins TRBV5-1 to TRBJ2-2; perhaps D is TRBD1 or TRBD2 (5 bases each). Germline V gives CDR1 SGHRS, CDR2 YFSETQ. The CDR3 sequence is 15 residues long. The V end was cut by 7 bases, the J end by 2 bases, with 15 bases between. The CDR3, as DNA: TGCGCCAGCTGCCCTGGGGGACCTAACACCGGGGAGCTGTTTTTT. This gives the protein CASCPGGPNTGELFF.

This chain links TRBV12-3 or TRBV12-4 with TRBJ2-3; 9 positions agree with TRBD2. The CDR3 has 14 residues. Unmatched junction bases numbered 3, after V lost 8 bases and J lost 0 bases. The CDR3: CASLAGDSTDTQYF. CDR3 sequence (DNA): TGTGCCAGCTTAGCGGGGGATAGCACAGATACGCAGTATTTT.

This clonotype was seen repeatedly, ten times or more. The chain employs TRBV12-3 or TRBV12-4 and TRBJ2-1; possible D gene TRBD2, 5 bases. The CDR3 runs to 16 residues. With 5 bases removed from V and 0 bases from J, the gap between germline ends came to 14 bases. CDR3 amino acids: CASSPSGKASYNEQFF. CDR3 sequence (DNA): TGTGCCAGCAGTCCCTCCGGGAAAGCCTCCTACAATGAGCAGTTCTTC.

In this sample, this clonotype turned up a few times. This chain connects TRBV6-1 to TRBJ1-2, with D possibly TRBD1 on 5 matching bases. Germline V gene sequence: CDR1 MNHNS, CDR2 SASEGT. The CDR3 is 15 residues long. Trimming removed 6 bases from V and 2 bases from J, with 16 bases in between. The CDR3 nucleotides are TGTGCCAGCAGCATCACAGGTCAAACCAACTATGGCTACACCTTC. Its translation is CASSITGQTNYGYTF.

The CDR3 sequence is CASSFGAGVGNQPQHF. The DNA of the CDR3 is TGTGCCAGCAGCTTCGGAGCAGGGGTTGGCAATCAGCCCCAGCATTTT. The chain has TRBV5-6 and TRBJ1-5; D is perhaps TRBD1 (6 bases). V dropped 2 bases and J dropped 2 bases, with 14 bases sitting between them. Germline assignment: CDR1 SGHDT and CDR2 YYEEEE. The CDR3 is made up of 16 amino acids. Variable domain in full (rest from reference TRBV5-6 and TRBJ1-5): DAGVTQSPTHLIKTRGQQVTLRCSPKSGHDTVSWYQQALGQGPQFIFQYYEEEERQRGNFPDRFSGHQFPNYSSELNVNALLLGDSALYLCASSFGAGVGNQPQHFGDGTRLSIL.

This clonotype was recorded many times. The CDR3 loop reads CASSLKDAGQETQYF. CDR3 bases: TGTGCCAGCAGCTTGAAGGATGCAGGGCAAGAGACCCAGTACTTC. The chain employs TRBV7-9 and TRBJ2-5; tentatively, D is TRBD1 (5 bases). The length of the CDR3 is 15 residues. V lost 3 bases, J lost 2 bases, and 13 bases lay in between. Per germline, CDR1 SEHNR and CDR2 FQNEAQ (reference sequence).

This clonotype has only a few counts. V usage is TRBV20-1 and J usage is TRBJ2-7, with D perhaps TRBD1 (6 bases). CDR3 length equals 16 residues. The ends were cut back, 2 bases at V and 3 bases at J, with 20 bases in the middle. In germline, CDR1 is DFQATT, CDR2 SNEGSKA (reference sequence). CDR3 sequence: CSARPDRQRGGYEQYV. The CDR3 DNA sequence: TGCAGTGCTAGACCGGACCGTCAAAGAGGGGGCTACGAGCAGTACGTC.

DNA of the CDR3: TGTGCCATCAAGGACAGGGGGCCGGGGGAGCTGTTTTTT. It is translated as CAIKDRGPGELFF. The gene calls are TRBV10-3 and TRBJ2-2; TRBD1 aligns across 11 bases. Unmatched junction bases numbered 3, after V lost 7 bases and J lost 8 bases. This CDR3 is 13 amino acids long. From germline, CDR1 is ENHRY and CDR2 SYGVKD.

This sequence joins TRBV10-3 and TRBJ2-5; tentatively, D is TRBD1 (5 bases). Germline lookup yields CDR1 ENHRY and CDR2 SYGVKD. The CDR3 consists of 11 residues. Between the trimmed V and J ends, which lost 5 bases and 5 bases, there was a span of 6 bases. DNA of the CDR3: TGTGCCATCAGTCCAGGGGAGACCCAGTACTTC. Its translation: CAISPGETQYF.

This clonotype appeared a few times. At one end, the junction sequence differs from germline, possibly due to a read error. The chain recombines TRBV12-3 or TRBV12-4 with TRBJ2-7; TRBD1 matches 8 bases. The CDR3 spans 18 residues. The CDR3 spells CACSLAPSTGVGSYEQYF. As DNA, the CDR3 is TGTGCCTGCAGTTTAGCGCCCTCGACAGGGGTGGGCTCCTACGAGCAGTACTTC.

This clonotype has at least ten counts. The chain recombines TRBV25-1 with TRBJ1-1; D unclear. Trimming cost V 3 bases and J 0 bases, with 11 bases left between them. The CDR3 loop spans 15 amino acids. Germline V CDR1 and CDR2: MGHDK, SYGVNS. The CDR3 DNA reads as TGTGCCAGCAGTGAGGGCATAAAAATGAACACTGAAGCTTTCTTT. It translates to CASSEGIKMNTEAFF. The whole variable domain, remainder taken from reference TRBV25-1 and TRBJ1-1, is EADIYQTPRYLVIGTGKKITLECSQTMGHDKMYWYQQDPGMELHLIHYSYGVNSTEKGDLSSESTVSRIRTEHFPLTLESARPSHTSQYLCASSEGIKMNTEAFFGQGTRLTVV.

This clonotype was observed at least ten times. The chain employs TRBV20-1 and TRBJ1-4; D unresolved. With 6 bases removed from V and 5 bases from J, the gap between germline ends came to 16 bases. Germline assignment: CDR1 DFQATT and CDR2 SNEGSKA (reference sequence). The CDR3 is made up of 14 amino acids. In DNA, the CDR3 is TGCAGTGCACAAAAGGACCCCGGGAATGAAAAACTGTTTTTT. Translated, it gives CSAQKDPGNEKLFF.

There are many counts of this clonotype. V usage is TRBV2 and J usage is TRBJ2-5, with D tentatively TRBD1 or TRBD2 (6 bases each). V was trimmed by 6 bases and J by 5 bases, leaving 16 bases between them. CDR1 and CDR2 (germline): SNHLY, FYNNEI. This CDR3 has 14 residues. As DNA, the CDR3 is TGTGCCAGCAGACGACCGGGGGCGGCGGAGACCCAGTACTTC. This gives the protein CASRRPGAAETQYF.

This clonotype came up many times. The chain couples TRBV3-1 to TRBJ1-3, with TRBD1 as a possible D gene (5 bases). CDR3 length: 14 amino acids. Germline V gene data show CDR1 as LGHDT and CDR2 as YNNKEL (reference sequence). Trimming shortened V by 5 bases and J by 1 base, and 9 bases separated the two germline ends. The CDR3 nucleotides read TGTGCCAGCAGCTACGGGGGTTCTGGAAACACCATATATTTT. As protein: CASSYGGSGNTIYF.

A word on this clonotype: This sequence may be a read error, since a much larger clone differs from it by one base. The CDR3 DNA is TGTGCCAGCAGCTTAGACCAGGGACTAGCGGGAGAGCCTCGAACAGATACGCAGTATTTT. It specifies CASSLDQGLAGEPRTDTQYF. V and J are TRBV11-1 and TRBJ2-3; TRBD2 matches 14 bases. The V gene's germline CDR1 is SGHAT and CDR2 FQDESV (reference sequence). The CDR3 contains 20 residues. Germline trimming cut 1 base from V and 3 bases from J; bases unmatched to any gene: 12.

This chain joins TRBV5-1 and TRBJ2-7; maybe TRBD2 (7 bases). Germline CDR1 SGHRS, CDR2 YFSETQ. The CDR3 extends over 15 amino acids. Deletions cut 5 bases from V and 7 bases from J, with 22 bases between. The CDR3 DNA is TGCGCCAGCAGTCTCGCGGGAGAGGGGGTTGGAGAGCAGTACTTC. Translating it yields CASSLAGEGVGEQYF.

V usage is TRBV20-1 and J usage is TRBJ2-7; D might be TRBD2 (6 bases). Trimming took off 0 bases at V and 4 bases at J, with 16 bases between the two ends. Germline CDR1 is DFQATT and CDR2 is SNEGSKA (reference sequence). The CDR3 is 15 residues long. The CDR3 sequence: CSARDPRGLWYEQYF. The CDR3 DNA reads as TGCAGTGCTAGAGATCCGCGGGGCCTTTGGTACGAGCAGTACTTC.